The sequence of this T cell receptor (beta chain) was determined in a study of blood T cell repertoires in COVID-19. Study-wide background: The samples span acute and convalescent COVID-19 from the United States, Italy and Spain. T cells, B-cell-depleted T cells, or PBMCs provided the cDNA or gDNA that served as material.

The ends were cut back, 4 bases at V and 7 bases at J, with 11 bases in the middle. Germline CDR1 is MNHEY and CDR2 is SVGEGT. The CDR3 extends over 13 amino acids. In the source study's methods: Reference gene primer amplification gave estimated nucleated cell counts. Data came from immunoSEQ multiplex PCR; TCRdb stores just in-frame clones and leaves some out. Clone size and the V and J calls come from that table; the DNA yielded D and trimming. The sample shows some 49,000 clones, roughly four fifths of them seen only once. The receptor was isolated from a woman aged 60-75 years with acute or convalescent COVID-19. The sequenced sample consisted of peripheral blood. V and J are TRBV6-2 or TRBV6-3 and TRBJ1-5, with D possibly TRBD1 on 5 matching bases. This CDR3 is CASSFRRVQPQHF. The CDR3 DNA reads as TGTGCCAGCAGTTTCCGCAGGGTGCAGCCCCAGCATTTT.